These T cell receptor beta chains were read from a single sample in a study of blood T cell repertoires in COVID-19. Sequencing used immunoSEQ multiplex PCR; TCRdb keeps in-frame clones, though not all of them. This sample has about 260,000 clones, with around 87% found just once. The sample comprised peripheral blood. Receptor source: a woman aged 40 to 55 who had recovered from COVID-19. The CDR3 runs from the conserved cysteine through the conserved F or W. Each record gives: V gene, clone size, CDR3 protein. Clone size is shown for a subset of rows, as once, few, many or a class of expanded clone.

v_call: TRBV10-3; clone_size: once; cdr3_aa: CAITRDFFSTDTQYF
v_call: TRBV7-2; clone_size: NA; cdr3_aa: CASSWRDSTNYGYTF
v_call: TRBV5-5; clone_size: NA; cdr3_aa: CASSFSSPTEAFF
v_call: TRBV6-5; clone_size: NA; cdr3_aa: CASSYGGGGYTF
v_call: TRBV5-4; clone_size: NA; cdr3_aa: CASSWTLQETQYF
v_call: TRBV3-1/TRBV3-2; clone_size: few; cdr3_aa: CASSQGLEGSDIQYF
v_call: TRBV11-2; clone_size: NA; cdr3_aa: CASSPRPWDSGTYEQYF
v_call: TRBV9; clone_size: once; cdr3_aa: CASSALNQGTQYF
v_call: TRBV19; clone_size: NA; cdr3_aa: CASSIRDRSTDTQYF
v_call: TRBV24-1; clone_size: NA; cdr3_aa: CATRVIDRNTEAFF
v_call: TRBV6-6; clone_size: NA; cdr3_aa: CASRSSGQGNQPQHF
v_call: TRBV6-1; clone_size: NA; cdr3_aa: CASSPQDRVTEAFF
v_call: TRBV24-1; clone_size: NA; cdr3_aa: CATSDHNSGETQYF
v_call: TRBV12-5; clone_size: once; cdr3_aa: CASGPGQNANEKLFF
v_call: TRBV14; clone_size: NA; cdr3_aa: CASSLSSGGYNEQFF
v_call: TRBV5-1; clone_size: NA; cdr3_aa: CASSLGVATGGGYTF
v_call: TRBV6-2/TRBV6-3; clone_size: NA; cdr3_aa: CASSRWTGGSLNTEAFF
v_call: TRBV18; clone_size: NA; cdr3_aa: CASSPPGQGPTDTQYF
v_call: TRBV18; clone_size: NA; cdr3_aa: CASSPQTDGGYTF
v_call: TRBV24-1; clone_size: NA; cdr3_aa: CATSDNRGNTGELFF
v_call: TRBV27; clone_size: NA; cdr3_aa: CASSFPTTGGWSETQYF
v_call: TRBV11-2; clone_size: NA; cdr3_aa: CARGAGRPDTQYF
v_call: TRBV12-5; clone_size: NA; cdr3_aa: CASGLMASVDLNEQYF
v_call: TRBV19; clone_size: NA; cdr3_aa: CASNARLRTPSYGYTF
v_call: TRBV21-1; clone_size: NA; cdr3_aa: CASNPLGQRKNIQYF
v_call: TRBV2; clone_size: NA; cdr3_aa: CASAPQVSGNTIYF
v_call: TRBV29-1; clone_size: NA; cdr3_aa: CSVSTATDTQYF
v_call: TRBV6-1; clone_size: NA; cdr3_aa: CASSEEAGRWGYTF